A single T cell receptor (beta chain) is shown here with its context. Its matching antigen is unknown. The data were obtained in a study of a mutant IDH1 vaccine in newly diagnosed glioma. Profiled with immunoSEQ multiplex PCR; TCRdb holds only in-frame clones, not every one. Of about 74,000 clones in the sample, 70% to 90% are singletons; the top ten hold 2% to 2.5%. Between the trimmed V and J ends, which lost 3 bases and 3 bases, there was a span of 9 bases. CDR3 length: 14 amino acids. Germline CDR1 and CDR2: LNHDA and SQIVND (reference sequence). The time point: week 35, safety follow-up. Each dose of the vaccine consisted of 300 ug of mutant IDH1 20-mer peptide, with topical imiquimod.

This sample comprised PBMCs, obtained from a glioma patient whose treatment included an IDH1 peptide vaccine. This rearrangement joins TRBV19 to TRBJ1-5, with D tentatively TRBD1 (6 bases). The receptor was derived from a man in his thirties or forties with glioma. As DNA, the CDR3 is TGTGCCAGTAGTATCAACAGGGTCAATCAGCCCCAGCATTTT. This sequence encodes CASSINRVNQPQHF.